This TCR beta chain was retrieved from a study of T cells in Graves' hyperthyroidism and ophthalmopathy. Regarding the study as a whole: Ophthalmopathy stood apart from stable hyperthyroidism in a 13 V-J model. Most thyroid clonotypes with frequency above 0.001 were detected in blood.

J was trimmed by 5 bases and V by 0 bases; bases with no gene match: 4. The CDR3 extends over 15 amino acids. CDR1 is DFQATT, CDR2 SNEGSKA, per germline (reference sequence). The diagnostic basis comprised clinical symptoms, serum thyroxine and TRAb, thyroid ultrasound and orbital computed tomography. Before ophthalmopathy appeared, progressors gave blood at initial hyperthyroidism diagnosis. In this sample, this clonotype turned up many times. Antigen specificity is unknown. Amplified regions were TCR beta CDR3 sequences from RNA transcripts. A set of HTBI primers served as the primers for a first-round RT-PCR of the TCR CDR3. MiXCR was run by TCRdb on the multiplex PCR reads, yielding one entry per CDR3 protein. The table includes almost 600,000 distinct CDR3 sequences, approximately 14% detected once.

The chain combines TRBV20-1 with TRBJ1-6; 7 nucleotides line up with TRBD1. The origin of this receptor is a woman aged 25 to 39 with Graves' hyperthyroidism that later progressed to Graves' ophthalmopathy. Sequences were obtained from blood. Here the CDR3 reads CSARDHRGDNSPLHF. CDR3 nucleotide sequence: TGCAGTGCTAGAGATCACAGGGGAGATAATTCACCCCTCCACTTT.